This T cell receptor beta chain was captured in a study of shared clonotypes between healthy human individuals. Whole-study findings and limits: The authors sampled blood alone, and tissue repertoires likely differ.

V gave up 3 bases and J gave up 0 bases; unmatched junction bases: 7. Germline V lookup: CDR1 SGHAT, CDR2 FQDESV (reference sequence). The CDR3 spans 18 residues. Concerning this clone: What it binds is unknown.

It was into CD45RA+ naive and CD45RA-negative memory subsets that the CD4+ cells were split. Each PCR replicate from the sorted subsets contained 150 to 200 ng DNA, which is about 30,000 T cell genomes. Source study methods: For the immunoSEQ data, sequences were junction-only without quality scores, so filtering differed. Method: immunoSEQ multiplex PCR; TCRdb's copy keeps in-frame clones and lacks some. The V and J calls and clone size come from that table; D and trimming were worked out from the DNA. In the table there are about 2.3 million clones, approximately 90% of which are singletons. V gene TRBV11-1 combines with J gene TRBJ2-3; 12 nucleotides match TRBD2. The sequence was collected from a man aged 18 to 35 in good health. Some clones in this sample may be carry-over from other donors' samples. The specimen was naive CD4+ T cells from PBMCs. Subset here: CD45RA+ positively selected. CDR3 amino acids: CASSFPGLAGRSTDTQYF. In DNA form, the CDR3 reads TGTGCCAGCAGCTTCCCGGGACTAGCGGGCCGCAGCACAGATACGCAGTATTTT.